A selection of T cell receptor beta chains follows, all from one sample in a study of identical twins. TCRdb reprocessed the 5' RACE reads with MiXCR, giving one entry per CDR3 protein. The sample shows about 240,000 distinct CDR3 sequences, over 9.5% of them seen only once. These data also formed part of another study, on yellow fever vaccine responses in identical twins.

The specimen was memory (CD45RO+) T cells sorted from blood. The receptor set was obtained from a woman under 30 in good health. The CDR3 runs from the conserved cysteine through the conserved F or W. D genes are given only for firm matches. The size entry is marked missing in some rows and otherwise reads once, few, many or a size class.

V gene: TRBV12-3/TRBV12-4
clone size: many
D gene: .
J gene: TRBJ1-6
CDR3 protein: CASSEAQGRGFHF
CDR3 DNA: TGTGCCAGCAGTGAGGCCCAGGGGAGGGGGTTCCACTTT

V gene: TRBV20-1
clone size: .
D gene: TRBD2
J gene: TRBJ2-7
CDR3 protein: CSARDLTSGSASYEQYF
CDR3 DNA: TGCAGTGCTAGAGATCTAACTAGCGGGAGTGCAAGTTACGAGCAGTACTTC

V gene: TRBV28
clone size: few
D gene: .
J gene: TRBJ2-5
CDR3 protein: CASSFGPRDGQYF
CDR3 DNA: TGTGCCAGCAGTTTTGGCCCCAGGGACGGCCAGTACTTC

V gene: TRBV5-1
clone size: .
D gene: TRBD2
J gene: TRBJ2-7
CDR3 protein: CASSSGLANEQYF
CDR3 DNA: TGCGCCAGCAGCTCAGGACTAGCGAACGAGCAGTACTTC

V gene: TRBV7-7
clone size: many
D gene: .
J gene: TRBJ2-1
CDR3 protein: CASSLVGGSNEQFF
CDR3 DNA: TGTGCTAGCAGCTTAGTGGGCGGAAGCAATGAGCAGTTCTTC

V gene: TRBV4-3
clone size: few
D gene: .
J gene: TRBJ2-5
CDR3 protein: CASSQAYPSGTQYF
CDR3 DNA: TGCGCCAGCAGCCAAGCATACCCTAGTGGGACCCAGTACTTC

V gene: TRBV15
clone size: .
D gene: .
J gene: TRBJ2-7
CDR3 protein: CATSRDSNPYEQYF
CDR3 DNA: TGTGCCACCAGCAGAGACAGCAACCCCTACGAGCAGTACTTC

V gene: TRBV20-1
clone size: .
D gene: TRBD2
J gene: TRBJ2-3
CDR3 protein: CSARTSGGVAQYF
CDR3 DNA: TGCAGTGCTAGAACCAGCGGGGGGGTCGCGCAGTATTTT

V gene: TRBV12-3/TRBV12-4
clone size: .
D gene: .
J gene: TRBJ2-1
CDR3 protein: CASSSGQDNEQFF
CDR3 DNA: TGTGCCAGCAGTTCCGGACAAGACAATGAGCAGTTCTTC

V gene: TRBV5-6
clone size: .
D gene: TRBD1
J gene: TRBJ2-5
CDR3 protein: CASSSRQGAYETQYF
CDR3 DNA: TGTGCCAGCAGCTCCCGACAGGGGGCTTATGAGACCCAGTACTTC

V gene: TRBV12-3/TRBV12-4
clone size: many
D gene: .
J gene: TRBJ2-7
CDR3 protein: CASSLVTSEQYF
CDR3 DNA: TGTGCCAGCAGTTTAGTAACATCTGAGCAGTACTTC

V gene: TRBV10-3
clone size: .
D gene: .
J gene: TRBJ2-3
CDR3 protein: CATMGSGDTQYF
CDR3 DNA: TGTGCCACCATGGGCTCGGGGGATACGCAGTATTTT

V gene: TRBV12-3/TRBV12-4
clone size: many
D gene: TRBD1
J gene: TRBJ2-1
CDR3 protein: CASNNDKTGHPFF
CDR3 DNA: TGTGCCAGCAACAACGACAAGACAGGGCATCCGTTCTTC

V gene: TRBV7-8
clone size: few
D gene: TRBD2
J gene: TRBJ2-7
CDR3 protein: CASSLLSGRGGQYF
CDR3 DNA: TGTGCCAGCAGCTTACTTAGCGGGAGGGGTGGGCAGTACTTC

V gene: TRBV20-1
clone size: few
D gene: TRBD2
J gene: TRBJ2-5
CDR3 protein: CSARTSGAQETQYF
CDR3 DNA: TGCAGTGCTAGGACTAGCGGGGCTCAAGAGACCCAGTACTTC

V gene: TRBV7-2
clone size: .
D gene: TRBD2
J gene: TRBJ2-3
CDR3 protein: CASSSLAGSGYTQYF
CDR3 DNA: TGTGCCAGCAGCTCGTTAGCGGGGTCCGGGTATACGCAGTATTTT

V gene: TRBV4-3
clone size: .
D gene: TRBD1
J gene: TRBJ2-7
CDR3 protein: CASSQDLSPGQPPYEQYF
CDR3 DNA: TGCGCCAGCAGCCAAGACCTTTCACCGGGACAGCCTCCCTACGAGCAGTACTTC

V gene: TRBV20-1
clone size: few
D gene: .
J gene: TRBJ2-3
CDR3 protein: CSASRKRGRTDTQYF
CDR3 DNA: TGCAGTGCTAGTCGGAAACGCGGGCGCACAGATACGCAGTATTTT

V gene: TRBV27
clone size: few
D gene: .
J gene: TRBJ2-1
CDR3 protein: CASSPPPGSYNEQFF
CDR3 DNA: TGTGCCAGCAGTCCCCCCCCGGGGTCCTACAATGAGCAGTTCTTC

V gene: TRBV18
clone size: many
D gene: TRBD1
J gene: TRBJ2-1
CDR3 protein: CASSPGQGFAEQFF
CDR3 DNA: TGTGCCAGCTCACCGGGACAGGGGTTCGCTGAGCAGTTCTTC

V gene: TRBV5-6
clone size: many
D gene: .
J gene: TRBJ2-7
CDR3 protein: CASSLGGGTYEQYF
CDR3 DNA: TGTGCCAGCAGCTTGGGTGGAGGAACCTACGAGCAGTACTTC

V gene: TRBV6-1
clone size: .
D gene: .
J gene: TRBJ1-2
CDR3 protein: CASSPTLISYGYTF
CDR3 DNA: TGTGCCAGCAGTCCCACCCTCATATCCTATGGCTACACCTTC

V gene: TRBV30
clone size: many
D gene: .
J gene: TRBJ2-6
CDR3 protein: CAWRPYSGANVLTF
CDR3 DNA: TGTGCCTGGAGACCCTACTCTGGGGCCAACGTCCTGACTTTC

V gene: TRBV7-2
clone size: .
D gene: .
J gene: TRBJ2-1
CDR3 protein: CASTQTKNPGYNEQFF
CDR3 DNA: TGTGCCAGCACGCAGACGAAGAACCCGGGCTACAATGAGCAGTTCTTC

V gene: TRBV5-1
clone size: .
D gene: .
J gene: TRBJ2-2
CDR3 protein: CASSFTSGTGELFF
CDR3 DNA: TGCGCCAGCAGCTTCACTTCGGGGACCGGGGAGCTGTTTTTT

V gene: TRBV4-2
clone size: .
D gene: .
J gene: TRBJ2-1
CDR3 protein: CASSQYSAYNEQFF
CDR3 DNA: TGTGCCAGCAGCCAATATAGCGCCTACAATGAGCAGTTCTTC

V gene: TRBV6-4
clone size: .
D gene: .
J gene: TRBJ2-3
CDR3 protein: CASSPFEKGSTDTQYF
CDR3 DNA: TGTGCCAGCAGTCCCTTTGAGAAGGGTAGCACAGATACGCAGTATTTT

V gene: TRBV24-1
clone size: many
D gene: TRBD1
J gene: TRBJ2-1
CDR3 protein: CATSDLGQESGEQFF
CDR3 DNA: TGTGCCACCAGTGATTTGGGACAGGAGAGCGGTGAGCAGTTCTTC

V gene: TRBV6-2/TRBV6-3
clone size: .
D gene: TRBD1
J gene: TRBJ2-2
CDR3 protein: CASSYGQGDTGELFF
CDR3 DNA: TGTGCCAGCAGTTACGGGCAGGGGGACACCGGGGAGCTGTTTTTT

V gene: TRBV2
clone size: few
D gene: .
J gene: TRBJ2-1
CDR3 protein: CASSVLRGDEQFF
CDR3 DNA: TGTGCCAGCAGCGTCTTGAGGGGCGATGAGCAGTTCTTC

V gene: TRBV7-2
clone size: .
D gene: TRBD1
J gene: TRBJ2-5
CDR3 protein: CASSASGTGETQYF
CDR3 DNA: TGTGCCAGCAGCGCATCCGGGACAGGGGAGACCCAGTACTTC

V gene: TRBV3-1
clone size: .
D gene: TRBD2
J gene: TRBJ2-5
CDR3 protein: CASSQVAGAARETQYF
CDR3 DNA: TGTGCCAGCAGCCAAGTTGCGGGAGCAGCCAGGGAGACCCAGTACTTC

V gene: TRBV11-1
clone size: .
D gene: TRBD1
J gene: TRBJ1-5
CDR3 protein: CASSRTGTNQPQHF
CDR3 DNA: TGTGCCAGCAGCCGGACAGGGACAAATCAGCCCCAGCATTTT

V gene: TRBV19
clone size: .
D gene: .
J gene: TRBJ2-2
CDR3 protein: CASSTGANTGELFF
CDR3 DNA: TGTGCCAGTAGTACAGGGGCGAACACCGGGGAGCTGTTTTTT

V gene: TRBV11-2
clone size: few
D gene: .
J gene: TRBJ2-7
CDR3 protein: CASSIEAGTYEQYF
CDR3 DNA: TGTGCCAGCAGCATAGAGGCGGGGACCTACGAGCAGTACTTC